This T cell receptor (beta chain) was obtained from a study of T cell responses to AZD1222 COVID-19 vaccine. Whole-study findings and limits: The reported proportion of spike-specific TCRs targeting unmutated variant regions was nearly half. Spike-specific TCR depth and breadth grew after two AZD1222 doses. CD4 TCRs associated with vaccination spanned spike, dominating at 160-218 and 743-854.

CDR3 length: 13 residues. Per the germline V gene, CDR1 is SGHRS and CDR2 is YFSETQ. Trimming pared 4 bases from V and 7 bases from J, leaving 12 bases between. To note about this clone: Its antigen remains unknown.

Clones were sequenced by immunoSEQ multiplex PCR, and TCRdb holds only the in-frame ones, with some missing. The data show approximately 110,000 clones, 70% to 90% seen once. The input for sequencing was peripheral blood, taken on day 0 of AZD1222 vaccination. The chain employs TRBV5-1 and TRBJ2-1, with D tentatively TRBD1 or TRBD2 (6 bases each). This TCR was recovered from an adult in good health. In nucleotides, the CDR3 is TGCGCCAGCAGCGCCCGGAGGGGGAATGAGCAGTTCTTC. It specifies CASSARRGNEQFF.